The 31 T cell receptor beta chains presented below share a single source sample, sequenced in a study of blood T cells in healthy people across ages. It was with a sample-barcoded 5' primer and a J-beta primer mix that a second PCR of roughly 7 to 12 cycles was run. TCRdb re-derived calls from the 5' RACE reads in MiXCR, one entry per CDR3 protein. Of some 890,000 distinct CDR3 sequences detected, 25% to 30% appear once; the ten largest clones hold more than 8.5%. The same sample was also used in a study of T cells of mothers and their children.

Sequenced input: blood. The receptors were gathered from a woman in her forties in good health.

This clonotype has a count of ten or more. The V call is TRBV12-3 or TRBV12-4, the J call TRBJ2-3; 8 bases line up with TRBD1. The CDR3 length is 12 residues. The V gene end was trimmed by 7 bases and the J gene end by 9 bases; junction bases not matched to a gene: 6. DNA for the CDR3: TGTGCCAGCACCCTGACAGGGGACACGCAGTATTTT. Protein sequence: CASTLTGDTQYF.

The J gene is TRBJ2-4, the V gene TRBV2, with D possibly being TRBD2 (6 bases). The tail of the sequence fits TRBJ2-7 better, so the J call may be wrong. CDR1 is SNHLY and CDR2 is FYNNEI in the germline V gene. There are 13 residues in the CDR3. In DNA form, the CDR3 reads TGTGCCAGCAGTGAATCTACGGGGGTCGAGCAGTACTTC. Translated: CASSESTGVEQYF.

The chain combines TRBV20-1 with TRBJ2-5; D gene uncertain. Trimming left V 6 bases short and J 7 bases short, with 24 bases between. The V gene's germline CDR1 is DFQATT and CDR2 SNEGSKA (reference sequence). The CDR3 totals 15 residues. The CDR3 sequence: CSAPGPRLVGGTQYF. The CDR3, as DNA: TGCAGTGCCCCTGGTCCTCGGCTAGTCGGCGGGACCCAGTACTTC.

This clonotype occurred a few times. One junction end disagrees with the germline gene, perhaps due to a read error. The chain uses TRBV7-2 and TRBJ2-3; D is unresolved. CDR1 is SGHTA, CDR2 FQGNSA, per germline. The CDR3 consists of 12 residues. CDR3 protein: CVSSSIPRTQYF. CDR3 DNA sequence: TGTGTCAGCAGCTCTATACCTCGTACGCAGTATTTT.

The chain couples TRBV5-1 to TRBJ2-7; TRBD1 matches 11 bases. The germline V gene encodes CDR1 SGHRS and CDR2 YFSETQ. J lost 4 bases, V lost 1 base, and 7 bases had no gene match. The CDR3 runs 16 residues. The CDR3 nucleotides are TGCGCCAGCAGCTTGACGGGGGACAGGGGGAGTTACGAGCAGTACTTC. The encoded protein is CASSLTGDRGSYEQYF.

The rearrangement uses TRBV20-1 and TRBJ1-1; D remains ambiguous. The CDR3 is made up of 14 amino acids. Germline loops: CDR1 DFQATT, CDR2 SNEGSKA (reference sequence). V was shortened by 0 bases and J by 3 bases, with 11 bases between the two germline ends. The CDR3 region has the DNA TGCAGTGCTAGAGACTCGGCGGGCTACACTGAAGCTTTCTTT. Translation gives CSARDSAGYTEAFF.

This clonotype was observed a few times. The chain uses TRBV5-1 and TRBJ2-2; D perhaps matches TRBD2 (5 bases). This CDR3 is 19 amino acids long. V was pared by 0 bases and J by 4 bases, with 22 bases between. Germline V gives CDR1 SGHRS, CDR2 YFSETQ. CDR3 in DNA: TGCGCCAGCAGCTTGGGCTGGCTAGCCCCACTCCATTCCACCGGGGAGCTGTTTTTT. This gives the protein CASSLGWLAPLHSTGELFF. The full variable domain, rest sourced from reference TRBV5-1 and TRBJ2-2, is KAGVTQTPRYLIKTRGQQVTLSCSPISGHRSVSWYQQTPGQGLQFLFEYFSETQRNKGNFPGRFSGRQFSNSRSEMNVSTLELGDSALYLCASSLGWLAPLHSTGELFFGEGSRLTVL.

This clonotype showed up just a few times. V usage is TRBV18 and J usage is TRBJ1-5; D is unclear. The germline gives CDR1 KGHSH, CDR2 LQKENI. This CDR3 has 15 amino acids. Between the trimmed V and J ends, which lost 3 bases and 4 bases, there was a span of 13 bases. The CDR3 DNA reads as TGTGCCAGCTCACCGGGAAGGGCAAGTAATCAGCCCCAGCATTTT. Translated: CASSPGRASNQPQHF.

The chain couples TRBV5-1 to TRBJ2-7; 9 bases agree with TRBD1. V dropped 5 bases and J dropped 6; count of bases not matched to a gene: 12. Germline-derived CDR1 and CDR2 are SGHRS and YFSETQ. This CDR3 contains 15 residues. The CDR3 loop is CASSRSQGASCEQYF. The CDR3 region has the DNA TGCGCCAGCAGTCGTTCACAGGGGGCAAGTTGCGAGCAGTACTTC.

The chain has TRBV20-1 and TRBJ2-2; D call uncertain. V lost 6 bases and J lost 1, with 15 bases in between. The length of the CDR3 is 15 residues. Germline lookup yields CDR1 DFQATT and CDR2 SNEGSKA (reference sequence). CDR3 loop: CSALDPFQNTGELFF. The DNA for the CDR3 is TGCAGTGCCCTAGATCCCTTCCAGAACACCGGGGAGCTGTTTTTT.

The chain links TRBV18 to TRBJ1-2, with 8 bases that match TRBD1. CDR1 and CDR2 (germline): KGHSH, LQKENI. V lost 6 bases and J lost 8; bases outside the gene matches: 14. The CDR3 runs 15 residues. CDR3: CASSTGTGDSEGYTF. For the CDR3, the DNA is TGTGCCAGCTCCACCGGGACAGGAGACAGTGAGGGCTACACCTTC.

The chain recombines TRBV6-1 with TRBJ2-1; 9 positions match TRBD1. This CDR3 has 16 residues. CDR1 and CDR2 from the germline V gene are MNHNS and SASEGT. J was trimmed by 4 bases and V by 2 bases; bases with no gene match: 6. The CDR3 nucleotides are TGTGCCAGCAGTGAAAGCGGGACAGGGACTTACAATGAGCAGTTCTTC. Translating it yields CASSESGTGTYNEQFF.

The rearrangement uses TRBV4-3 and TRBJ1-4, with 7 positions matching TRBD1. This CDR3 spans 15 amino acids. Germline loops: CDR1 LGHNA, CDR2 YSLEER. Unmatched junction bases numbered 11, after V lost 6 bases and J lost 7 bases. In DNA, the CDR3 is TGCGCCAGCAGTACGGATGACAGGGAGGCTGAAAAACTGTTTTTT. It encodes CASSTDDREAEKLFF.

V and J are TRBV10-3 and TRBJ1-4; a weak D match, TRBD1 (5 bases). This CDR3 spans 16 amino acids. Trimming removed 10 bases from V and 1 base from J, with 19 bases in between. CDR1 is ENHRY and CDR2 is SYGVKD in the germline V gene. CDR3 in amino acids: CATEKGPTVTNEKLFF. In nucleotides, the CDR3 is TGTGCCACCGAAAAGGGACCTACCGTAACTAATGAAAAACTGTTTTTT.

The gene calls are TRBV7-9 and TRBJ2-7, with a possible D match to TRBD2 (6 bases). Gene TRBJ2-5 matches the end of the DNA better, so the J call may be wrong. The CDR3 consists of 12 residues. Germline V CDR1 and CDR2: SEHNR, FQNEAQ (reference sequence). In nucleotides, the CDR3 is TGTGCCACCGACGGGACTTGGCAGACCCAGTACTTC. Translating it yields CATDGTWQTQYF.

This clonotype has a count of ten or more. This chain joins TRBV12-3 or TRBV12-4 and TRBJ2-5; 9 bases agree with TRBD1. The CDR3 runs to 14 residues. The V segment lost 5 bases and the J segment 5 bases; nucleotides outside the gene matches: 6. The CDR3, as DNA: TGTGCCAGCAGTCTGGACAGGGGACGGGAGACCCAGTACTTC. It is translated as CASSLDRGRETQYF.

Details on this clonotype: One base away lies a much larger clone, so this may be a sequencing read error. The chain employs TRBV6-6 and TRBJ2-5; D could derive from TRBD1 or TRBD2 (5 bases each). The end of the DNA fits TRBJ2-7 better, so the J call may be wrong. The CDR3 is made up of 12 amino acids. CDR1 and CDR2 from the germline V gene are MNHNY and SVGAGI (reference sequence). The CDR3 reads CASSMGRGEQYF. Written as DNA, the CDR3 is TGTGCCAGCAGTATGGGACGGGGCGAGCAGTACTTC.

This clonotype has ten or more counts. The chain links TRBV20-1 to TRBJ2-1; TRBD2 aligns across 10 bases. Trimming at V came to 5 bases and at J to 3 bases, leaving 1 base not matched to a gene. The germline V gene has CDR1 DFQATT and CDR2 SNEGSKA (reference sequence). This CDR3 spans 13 amino acids. CDR3 sequence reads: CSAGTSVYNEQFF. The CDR3 DNA reads as TGCAGTGCTGGGACTAGCGTCTACAATGAGCAGTTCTTC.

In its sample, this clonotype was seen once. The chain links TRBV7-8 to TRBJ2-7; unclear D gene. From germline, CDR1 is SGHVS and CDR2 FQNEAQ. This CDR3 is 14 amino acids long. Trimming pared 2 bases from V and 2 bases from J, leaving 10 bases between. Here the CDR3 reads CASSLYGRTYEQYF. CDR3 DNA sequence: TGTGCCAGCAGCTTATATGGCCGGACCTACGAGCAGTACTTC.

The rearrangement uses TRBV29-1 and TRBJ2-3; D perhaps matches TRBD2 (6 bases). CDR1 is SQVTM, CDR2 ANQGSEA, per germline. V dropped 3 bases and J dropped 5 bases, with 6 bases sitting between them. The CDR3 loop spans 11 amino acids. Here the CDR3 DNA reads TGCAGCGTTGAGGGGGGAGATACGCAGTATTTT. It translates to CSVEGGDTQYF.

Note on this clonotype: This may be a read error, as it is one base from a much larger clone. V and J are TRBV11-2 and TRBJ1-2, with D hard to call. The CDR3 totals 15 residues. Germline CDR1 and CDR2: SGHAT and FQNNGV. The V gene lost 0 bases and the J gene lost 6 bases, with 14 bases spanning the gap. Written as DNA, the CDR3 is TGTGCCAGCAGCTTAGATTCGCGGACCGACCATGGCTACACCTTC. Protein: CASSLDSRTDHGYTF.

The V gene is TRBV7-2, the J gene TRBJ2-5; D is tentatively TRBD1 or TRBD2 (5 bases each). V was clipped by 2 bases and J by 5 bases, with 21 bases between them. CDR3 length equals 17 residues. CDR1 and CDR2 (germline): SGHTA, FQGNSA. The CDR3 region has the DNA TGTGCCAGCAGCTTACCTCGGGACCCCCCGAATGGGGAGACCCAGTACTTC. This sequence encodes CASSLPRDPPNGETQYF.

This clonotype has only a few counts. The gene calls are TRBV27 and TRBJ1-2; D uncertain. Trimming stripped 3 bases from V and 6 bases from J, with 14 bases between. The CDR3 covers 14 residues. Germline V CDR1 and CDR2: MNHEY, SMNVEV (reference sequence). CDR3 amino acids: CASSFLGKEDGYTF. CDR3 DNA sequence: TGTGCCAGCAGTTTTTTGGGAAAGGAGGATGGCTACACCTTC.

V is TRBV27 and J is TRBJ2-2, with TRBD1 matching 9 bases. The V and J ends lost 4 bases and 5 bases, in that order; junction bases with no gene match: 11. The CDR3 covers 17 residues. The germline CDR1 and CDR2 sequences are MNHEY and SMNVEV (reference sequence). CDR3 nucleotides: TGTGCCAGCAGTTCATACGGGACAGGGAGGAGGACCGGGGAGCTGTTTTTT. As protein: CASSSYGTGRRTGELFF.

As to this clonotype: A read error may produce the germline difference seen at one junction end. The CDR3 sequence: CTSSDRQTSRETQYF. Written as DNA, the CDR3 is TGTACCAGCAGTGATCGTCAGACCTCGAGGGAGACCCAGTACTTC. The chain joins TRBV2 to TRBJ2-5; D not certain. The length of the CDR3 is 15 residues. Germline CDR1 is SNHLY and CDR2 is FYNNEI.

This clonotype has a count of ten or more. The rearrangement uses TRBV12-3 or TRBV12-4 and TRBJ1-1; D is unresolved. V was clipped by 2 bases and J by 0 bases, with 7 bases between them. The CDR3 runs 14 residues. Written as DNA, the CDR3 is TGTGCCAGCAGTTTAACGGGATTGAACACTGAAGCTTTCTTT. Its translation is CASSLTGLNTEAFF.

This clonotype occurred a few times. The junction shows a germline mismatch at one end, possibly a read error. The V gene is TRBV29-1, the J gene TRBJ2-7; D may be TRBD1 (5 bases). The V gene's germline CDR1 is SQVTM and CDR2 ANQGSEA. The length of the CDR3 is 14 residues. CDR3: CSVFTDTSSCEQYF. The CDR3 DNA sequence: TGCAGCGTCTTCACGGACACGAGCTCCTGCGAGCAGTACTTC.

The chain joins TRBV5-8 to TRBJ2-3; maybe TRBD2 (6 bases). Trimming cost V 2 bases and J 14 bases, with 24 bases left between them. CDR3 length: 15 residues. Germline V gene lookup returns CDR1 SGHTS and CDR2 YDEGEE. The CDR3 region is CASSLSGSFGGSVYF. The CDR3 nucleotides are TGTGCCAGCAGCTTAAGCGGGTCATTTGGAGGGTCGGTGTATTTT. Using reference TRBV5-8 and TRBJ2-3 for the parts outside the CDR3, the full variable domain is EAGVTQSPTHLIKTRGQQATLRCSPISGHTSVYWYQQALGLGLQFLLWYDEGEERNRGNFPPRFSGRQFPNYSSELNVNALELEDSALYLCASSLSGSFGGSVYFGPGTRLTVL.

The count of this clonotype is one. The chain couples TRBV4-3 to TRBJ1-1, with D tentatively TRBD1 (6 bases). Trimming shortened V by 0 bases and J by 5 bases, and 16 bases separated the two germline ends. The CDR3 is 16 residues long. The germline V gene has CDR1 LGHNA and CDR2 YSLEER. In nucleotides, the CDR3 is TGCGCCAGCAGCCAAGATGGGAGAGGGGGGAGAACTGAAGCTTTCTTT. As protein: CASSQDGRGGRTEAFF.

V is TRBV12-3 or TRBV12-4 and J is TRBJ2-7; 7 bases align to TRBD2. V was clipped by 4 bases and J by 5 bases; unmatched bases: 5. CDR3 length: 13 residues. The CDR3: CASSWLAVHEQYF. CDR3 nucleotide sequence: TGTGCCAGCAGTTGGCTAGCGGTACACGAGCAGTACTTC.

The genes are TRBV16 and TRBJ1-1; D gene unclear. There are 14 residues in the CDR3. Per germline, CDR1 KGHSY and CDR2 FQNENV. V shed 0 bases and J shed 2 bases, with 7 bases lying between them. The CDR3 nucleotides read TGTGCCAGCAGCCAATCATCAGTAAACACTGAAGCTTTCTTT. Protein sequence: CASSQSSVNTEAFF.